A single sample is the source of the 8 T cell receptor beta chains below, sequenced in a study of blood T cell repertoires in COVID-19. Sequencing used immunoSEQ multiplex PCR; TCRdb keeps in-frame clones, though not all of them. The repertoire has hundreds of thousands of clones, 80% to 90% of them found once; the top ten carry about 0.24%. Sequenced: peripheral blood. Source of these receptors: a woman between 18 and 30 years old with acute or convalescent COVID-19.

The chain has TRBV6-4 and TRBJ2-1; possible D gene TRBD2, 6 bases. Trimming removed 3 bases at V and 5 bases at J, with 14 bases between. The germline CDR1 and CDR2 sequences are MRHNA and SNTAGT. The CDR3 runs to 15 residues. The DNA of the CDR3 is TGTGCCAGCAGTGAGTTGGAGGGGCTTAACAATGAGCAGTTCTTC. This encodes CASSELEGLNNEQFF.

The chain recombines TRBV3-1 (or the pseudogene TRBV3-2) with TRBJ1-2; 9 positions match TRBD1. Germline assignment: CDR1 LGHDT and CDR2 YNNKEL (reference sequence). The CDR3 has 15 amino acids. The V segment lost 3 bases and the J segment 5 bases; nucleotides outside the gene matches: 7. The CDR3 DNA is TGTGCCAGCAGCCAGGGGACAGGGAGGGGGTATGGCTACACCTTC. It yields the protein CASSQGTGRGYGYTF.

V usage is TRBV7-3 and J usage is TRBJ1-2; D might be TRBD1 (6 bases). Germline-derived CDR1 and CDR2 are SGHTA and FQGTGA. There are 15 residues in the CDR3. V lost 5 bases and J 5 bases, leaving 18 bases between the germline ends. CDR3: CASSPGPGVGYGYTF. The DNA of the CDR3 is TGTGCCAGCAGCCCAGGGCCAGGGGTTGGGTATGGCTACACCTTC.

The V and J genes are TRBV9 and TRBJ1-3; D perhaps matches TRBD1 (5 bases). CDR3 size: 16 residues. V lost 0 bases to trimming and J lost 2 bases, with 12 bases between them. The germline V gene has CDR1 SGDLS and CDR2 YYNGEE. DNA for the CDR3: TGTGCCAGCAGCGTAGCTGGAGGGGTCCCTGGAAACACCATATATTTT. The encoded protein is CASSVAGGVPGNTIYF. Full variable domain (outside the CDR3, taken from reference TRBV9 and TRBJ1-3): DSGVTQTPKHLITATGQRVTLRCSPRSGDLSVYWYQQSLDQGLQFLIQYYNGEERAKGNILERFSAQQFPDLHSELNLSSLELGDSALYFCASSVAGGVPGNTIYFGEGSWLTVV.

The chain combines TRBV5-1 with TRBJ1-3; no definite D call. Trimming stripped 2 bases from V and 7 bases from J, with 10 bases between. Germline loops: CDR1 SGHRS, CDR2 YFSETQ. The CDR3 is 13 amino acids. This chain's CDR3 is CASSFNWRNTIYF. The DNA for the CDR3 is TGCGCCAGCAGCTTTAATTGGAGGAACACCATATATTTT.

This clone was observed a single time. CDR3 loop: CASSLAQTNTGELFF. The CDR3 DNA is TGTGCCAGCAGCTTAGCTCAGACGAACACCGGGGAGCTGTTTTTT. The V and J genes are TRBV7-9 and TRBJ2-2; D unclear. This CDR3 spans 15 amino acids. Germline CDR1 is SEHNR and CDR2 is FQNEAQ (reference sequence). Trimming stripped 0 bases from V and 0 bases from J, with 5 bases between.

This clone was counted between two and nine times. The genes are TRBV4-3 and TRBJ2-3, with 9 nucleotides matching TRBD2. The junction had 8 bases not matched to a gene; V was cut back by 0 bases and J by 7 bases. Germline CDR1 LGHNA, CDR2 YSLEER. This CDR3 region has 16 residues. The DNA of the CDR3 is TGCGCCAGCAGCCAAGATTTCGGCGGGGGGGCAAATACGCAGTATTTT. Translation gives CASSQDFGGGANTQYF.

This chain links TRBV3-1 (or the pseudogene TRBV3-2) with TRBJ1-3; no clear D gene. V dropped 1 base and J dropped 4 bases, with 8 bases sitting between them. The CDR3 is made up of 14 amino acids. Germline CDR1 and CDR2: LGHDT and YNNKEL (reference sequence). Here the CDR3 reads CASSQGASGNTIYF. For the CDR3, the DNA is TGTGCCAGCAGCCAAGGGGCTTCGGGAAACACCATATATTTT.